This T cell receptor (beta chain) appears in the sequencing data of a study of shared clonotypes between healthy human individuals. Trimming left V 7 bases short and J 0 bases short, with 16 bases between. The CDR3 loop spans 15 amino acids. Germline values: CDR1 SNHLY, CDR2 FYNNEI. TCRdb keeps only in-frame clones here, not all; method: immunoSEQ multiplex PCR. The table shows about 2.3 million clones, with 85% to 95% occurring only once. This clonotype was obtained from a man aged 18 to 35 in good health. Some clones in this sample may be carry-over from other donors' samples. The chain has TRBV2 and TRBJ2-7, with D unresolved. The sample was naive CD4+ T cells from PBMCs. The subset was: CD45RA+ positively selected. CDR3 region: CASNPPAGNSYEQYF. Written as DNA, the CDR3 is TGTGCCAGCAACCCCCCGGCCGGTAACTCCTACGAGCAGTACTTC.